This TCR beta chain is drawn from a study of blood T cells in healthy people across ages (dated by TCRdb to about 2015). In the study overall: In model experiments, template switching captured about one uniquely barcoded TCR beta cDNA molecule for every two T cells. Four age groups were formed from the donors: young (average about 17 years), middle-aged (around 41), aged (62) and long-lived (about 75). For two donors (one aged 18 to 29 and one aged 80 or older), the study analyzed two additional independent replicas of 1 million unique cDNA reads from the same blood draw. To avoid experimental bias, donors of different ages were distributed randomly across sequencing lanes. To track age-related changes in TCR beta repertoire diversity, the study relied on deep sequencing normalized with unique cDNA molecular identifiers.

General study outcomes and caveats: As age increased, observed TCR beta diversity per million T cells dropped in a roughly linear way, and a significant reduction was already evident by age 40. Compared with the aged group, more naive CD4+ T cells, fewer expanded clones and increased TCR diversity were shown by the long-lived group, suggesting age selection. Estimates of total diversity based on one million sequenced T cells were regarded as lower bounds and as underestimates. Because profiling used bulk unsorted PBMCs, naive and antigen-experienced compartments could not be compared conclusively. Because the CMV infection status of the donors was unknown, age-related changes in expanded clonotypes may potentially have been confounded. A strong correlation was found between observed TCR beta diversity and the percentage of naive T cells measured by flow cytometry.

V loses 1 base, J loses 9 bases, and the germline ends lie 7 bases apart. The germline V gene (reference sequence) provides CDR1 DFQATT and CDR2 SNEGSKA. Measured from the cysteine to the phenylalanine, the CDR3 is 11 residues long. The sequence is cut down to CDR3 DNA, 33 bases in frame from base 1. Receptor amplification or capture employed 5' RACE. The run used an Illumina HiSeq 2500. The second PCR ran for about 7 to 11 cycles and used a J-beta primer mix along with a sample-barcoded 5' primer. A unique molecular identifier was introduced onto each TCR beta cDNA molecule by a template-switch 5' adaptor carrying 12 random nucleotides. Each sample yielded at least 2.5 million CDR3-containing paired-end reads. First-strand cDNA was synthesized from all RNA with the Mint cDNA synthesis kit, primed by a TRBC-specific oligonucleotide. Following uracil-DNA glycosylase treatment, a first 18-cycle PCR with universal primers M1SS and BC2_uni_R was performed on all cDNA. The authors processed their data as follows. For normalization, 1 million high-quality reads were randomly selected from each sample, with every read carrying a distinct molecular identifier. Reads with shared molecular identifiers were discarded instead of being binned into consensus sequences. MiTCR, run with a Q25 quality threshold and the strictest error-elimination algorithm, handled CDR3 identification, clonotype clustering and error correction. Lower-bound total TCR beta diversity was estimated with a nonparametric unseen species model using Euler transformation. The public sequencing data were trimmed at Q25 with fastp and processed into clonotypes with MiXCR by TCRdb, which kept only in-frame beta chains. Rows are unified per CDR3 protein, each entry keeping the most common DNA and genes. Clone size and V and J calls follow TCRdb, not the original study. A total of roughly 410,000 distinct CDR3 sequences appear in this sample, roughly half of them only once. The biggest ten clones account for about 54% of the sample.

Systemically healthy Caucasian individuals from Russia, 35 to 50 in total and aged roughly 6 to 90 years, were included as donors. Approximately 9.3 milliliters of peripheral blood were collected from each donor into EDTA-treated Vacutainer tubes. Ficoll-Paque density-gradient centrifugation was used to isolate PBMCs, with at least 6.5 million per sample. Total RNA was extracted from PBMCs with Trizol reagent, with at least 5.5 micrograms obtained per sample. The percentages of naive CD45RAhigh/CD27high T cells were determined by flow cytometry on a PBMC aliquot from every donor. This clonotype was detected only a few times. It has no known antigen specificity. No quality values exist for individual bases; no much larger clone is one base distant.

The rearrangement joined TRBV20-1 to TRBJ2-1; no D gene can be assigned with confidence. Sequencing was carried out using blood. The sequence came from a man between 60 and 70 years old in good health. The encoded CDR3 is CSARGKGEQFF. The DNA reads TGCAGTGCTAGAGGAAAGGGTGAGCAGTTCTTC.